Sequencing of this T cell receptor beta chain was carried out in a study of T cell responses to AZD1222 COVID-19 vaccine. Repertoires were generated with immunoSEQ multiplex PCR, while TCRdb's copy carries only in-frame clones and drops some. The sample lists some 84,000 clones, around nine tenths occurring once. Findings and limits, study-wide: Unmutated variant regions reportedly attract nearly half of all spike-specific TCRs. No day 14 peak samples; only post-peak repertoires were characterized.

In the case of this clone: Its antigen is unknown.

Specimen: peripheral blood, collected 28 days after the second AZD1222 dose. The sequence was collected from an adult who received the AZD1222 COVID-19 vaccine.

CDR3 in DNA: TGTGCCAGCAGCTCCGGGACTAGCGGCCCTCTGCAGTACTTC. Protein product: CASSSGTSGPLQYF. The chain is built from TRBV7-8 and TRBJ2-7; 11 bases match TRBD2. The V segment lost 4 bases and the J segment 9 bases; nucleotides outside the gene matches: 8. This CDR3 comprises 14 residues. Germline V CDR1 and CDR2: SGHVS, FQNEAQ.